This T cell receptor beta chain is from a study of blood T cells in healthy people across ages. Combining a sample-barcoded 5' primer with a J-beta primer mix, a second PCR ran for roughly 7 to 12 cycles. TCRdb redid the calling of the 5' RACE reads with MiXCR, one entry per CDR3 protein. The data hold more than 650,000 distinct CDR3 sequences, with around half observed a single time. The CDR3 is 13 amino acids. Trimming removed 7 bases from V and 3 bases from J; junction bases left unmatched: 6. Looked up from germline, CDR1 is MGHDK and CDR2 is SYGVNS. There are a few counts of this clonotype. The gene calls are TRBV25-1 and TRBJ2-7, with TRBD1 identical over 7 bases. The specimen was blood. This receptor was taken from a man older than 75 in good health. The CDR3 DNA sequence: TGTGCCAGCAAAACGGGACAGCGCTACGAGCAGTACTTC. This codes for CASKTGQRYEQYF.